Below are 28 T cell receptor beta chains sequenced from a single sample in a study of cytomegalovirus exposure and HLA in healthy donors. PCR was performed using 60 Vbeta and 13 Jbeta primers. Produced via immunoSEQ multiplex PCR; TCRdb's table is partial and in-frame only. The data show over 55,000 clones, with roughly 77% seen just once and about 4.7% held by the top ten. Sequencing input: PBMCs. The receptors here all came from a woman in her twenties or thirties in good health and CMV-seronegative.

CDR3 region: CASSRWTGGNEQYF. CDR3 DNA: TGTGCCAGCAGCCGCTGGACAGGGGGCAACGAGCAGTACTTC. This chain uses TRBV5-6 with TRBJ2-7, with TRBD1 matching over 11 bases. This CDR3 is 14 amino acids long. Germline trimming cut 4 bases from V and 5 bases from J; bases unmatched to any gene: 5. Germline lookup yields CDR1 SGHDT and CDR2 YYEEEE.

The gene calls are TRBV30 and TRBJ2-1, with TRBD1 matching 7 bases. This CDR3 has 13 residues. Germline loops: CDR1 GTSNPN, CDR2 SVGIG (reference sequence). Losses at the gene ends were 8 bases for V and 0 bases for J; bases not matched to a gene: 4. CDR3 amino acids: CARDRDSYNEQFF. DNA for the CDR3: TGTGCCAGAGACAGGGACTCCTACAATGAGCAGTTCTTC. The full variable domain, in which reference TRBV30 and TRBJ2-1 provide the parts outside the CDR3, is SQTIHQWPATLVQPVGSPLSLECTVEGTSNPNLYWYRQAAGRGLQLLFYSVGIGQISSEVPQNLSASRPQDRQFILSSKKLLLSDSGFYLCARDRDSYNEQFFGPGTRLTVL.

The CDR3, as DNA: TGCGCCAGCAGCTTGTTAGCCAGCGGGCCGGCGGATACGCAGTATTTT. Protein sequence: CASSLLASGPADTQYF. The V gene is TRBV5-1, the J gene TRBJ2-3; possible D gene TRBD2, 6 bases. The CDR3 sequence is 16 residues long. The V end lost 1 base, the J end lost 6 bases, and 18 bases lay between the germline ends. CDR1 is SGHRS and CDR2 is YFSETQ in the germline V gene.

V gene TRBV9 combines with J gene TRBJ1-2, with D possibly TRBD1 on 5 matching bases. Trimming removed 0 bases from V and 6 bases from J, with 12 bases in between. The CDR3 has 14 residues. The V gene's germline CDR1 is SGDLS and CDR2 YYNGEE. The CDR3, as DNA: TGTGCCAGCAGCGTAGATGGAGGGGAGAATGGCTACACCTTC. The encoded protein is CASSVDGGENGYTF.

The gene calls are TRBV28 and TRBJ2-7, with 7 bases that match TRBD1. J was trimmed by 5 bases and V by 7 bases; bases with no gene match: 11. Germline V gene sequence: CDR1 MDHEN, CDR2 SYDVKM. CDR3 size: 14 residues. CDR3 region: CASTSGTEAHEQYF. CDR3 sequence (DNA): TGTGCCAGCACTTCCGGGACAGAAGCCCACGAGCAGTACTTC.

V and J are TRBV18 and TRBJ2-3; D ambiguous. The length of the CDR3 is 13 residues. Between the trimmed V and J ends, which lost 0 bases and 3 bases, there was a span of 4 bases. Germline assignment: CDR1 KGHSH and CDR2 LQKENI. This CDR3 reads CASSPPATDTQYF. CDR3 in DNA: TGTGCCAGCTCACCACCAGCTACAGATACGCAGTATTTT.

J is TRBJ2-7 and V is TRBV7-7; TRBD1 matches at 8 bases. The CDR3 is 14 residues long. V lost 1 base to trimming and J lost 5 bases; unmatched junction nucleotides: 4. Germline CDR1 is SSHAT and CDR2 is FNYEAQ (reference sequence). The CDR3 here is CASSLGTGMDEQYF. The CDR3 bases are TGTGCCAGCAGCTTAGGGACAGGGATGGACGAGCAGTACTTC.

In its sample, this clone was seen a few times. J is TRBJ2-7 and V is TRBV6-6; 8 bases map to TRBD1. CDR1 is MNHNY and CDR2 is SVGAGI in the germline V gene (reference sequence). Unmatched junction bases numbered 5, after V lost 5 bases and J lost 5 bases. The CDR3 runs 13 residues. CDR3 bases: TGTGCCAGCAGTCGACAGGGGATAAACGAGCAGTACTTC. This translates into CASSRQGINEQYF.

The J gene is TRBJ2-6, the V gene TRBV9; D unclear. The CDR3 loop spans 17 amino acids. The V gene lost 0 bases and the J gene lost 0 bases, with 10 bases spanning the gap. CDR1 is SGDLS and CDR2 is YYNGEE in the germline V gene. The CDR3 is CASSVAPRLSGANVLTF. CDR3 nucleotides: TGTGCCAGCAGCGTAGCCCCGCGCCTCTCTGGGGCCAACGTCCTGACTTTC.

CDR3 DNA: TGTGCCTGGACCATTGACCGGGTCTATGGCTACACCTTC. This gives the protein CAWTIDRVYGYTF. The chain employs TRBV30 and TRBJ1-2; D is unresolved. V was shortened by 4 bases and J by 4 bases, with 13 bases between the two germline ends. Germline V gene data show CDR1 as GTSNPN and CDR2 as SVGIG (reference sequence). This CDR3 is 13 amino acids long.

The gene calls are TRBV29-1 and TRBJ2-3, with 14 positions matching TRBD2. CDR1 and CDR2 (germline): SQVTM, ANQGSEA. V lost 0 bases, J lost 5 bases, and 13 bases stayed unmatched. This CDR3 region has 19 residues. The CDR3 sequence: CSVEEGLAGEVGWGDTQYF. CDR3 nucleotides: TGCAGCGTTGAAGAGGGACTAGCGGGAGAGGTGGGCTGGGGAGATACGCAGTATTTT.

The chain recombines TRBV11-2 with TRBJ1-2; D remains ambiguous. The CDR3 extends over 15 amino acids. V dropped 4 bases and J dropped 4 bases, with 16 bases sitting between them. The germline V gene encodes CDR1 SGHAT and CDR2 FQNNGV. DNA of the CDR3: TGTGCCAGCAGCTCACTAAAGGAGGCTAGCTATGGCTACACCTTC. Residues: CASSSLKEASYGYTF.

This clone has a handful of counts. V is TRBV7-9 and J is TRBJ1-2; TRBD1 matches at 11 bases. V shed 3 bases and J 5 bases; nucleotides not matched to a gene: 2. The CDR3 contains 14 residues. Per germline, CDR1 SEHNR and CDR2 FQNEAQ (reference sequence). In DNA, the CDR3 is TGTGCCAGCAGCTTGGGACAGGGGGAGTATGGCTACACCTTC. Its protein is CASSLGQGEYGYTF. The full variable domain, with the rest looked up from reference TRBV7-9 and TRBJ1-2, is DTGVSQNPRHKITKRGQNVTFRCDPISEHNRLYWYRQTLGQGPEFLTYFQNEAQLEKSRLLSDRFSAERPKGSFSTLEIQRTEQGDSAMYLCASSLGQGEYGYTFGSGTRLTVV.

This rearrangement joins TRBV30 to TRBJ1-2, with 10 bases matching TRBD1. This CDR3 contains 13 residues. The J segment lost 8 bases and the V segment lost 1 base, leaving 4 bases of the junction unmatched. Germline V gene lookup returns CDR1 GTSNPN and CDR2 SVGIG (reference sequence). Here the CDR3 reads CAWSGQGARGYTF. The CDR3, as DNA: TGTGCCTGGAGTGGACAGGGGGCGCGGGGCTACACCTTC. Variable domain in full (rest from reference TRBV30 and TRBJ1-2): SQTIHQWPATLVQPVGSPLSLECTVEGTSNPNLYWYRQAAGRGLQLLFYSVGIGQISSEVPQNLSASRPQDRQFILSSKKLLLSDSGFYLCAWSGQGARGYTFGSGTRLTVV.

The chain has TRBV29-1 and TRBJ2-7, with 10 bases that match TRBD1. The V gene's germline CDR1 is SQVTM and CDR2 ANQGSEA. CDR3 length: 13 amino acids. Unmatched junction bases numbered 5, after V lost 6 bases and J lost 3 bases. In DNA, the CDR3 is TGCAGCGTCAGACAGGGGGCTAGCTACGAGCAGTACTTC. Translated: CSVRQGASYEQYF.

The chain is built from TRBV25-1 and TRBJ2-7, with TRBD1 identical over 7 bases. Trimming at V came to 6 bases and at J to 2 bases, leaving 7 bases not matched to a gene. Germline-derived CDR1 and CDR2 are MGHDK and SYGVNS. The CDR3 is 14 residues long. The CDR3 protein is CASSRQGGTYEQYF. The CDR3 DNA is TGTGCCAGCAGCAGACAGGGTGGCACCTACGAGCAGTACTTC.

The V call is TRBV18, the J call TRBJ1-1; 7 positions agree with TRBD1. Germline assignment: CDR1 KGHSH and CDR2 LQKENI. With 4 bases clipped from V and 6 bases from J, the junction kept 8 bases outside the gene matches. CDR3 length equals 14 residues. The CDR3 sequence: CASSLRQGRAEAFF. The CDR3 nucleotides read TGTGCCAGCTCACTAAGACAGGGACGAGCTGAAGCTTTCTTT.

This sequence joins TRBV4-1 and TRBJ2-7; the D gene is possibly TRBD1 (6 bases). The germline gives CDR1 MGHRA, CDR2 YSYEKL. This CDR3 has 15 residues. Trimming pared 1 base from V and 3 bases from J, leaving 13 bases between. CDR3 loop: CASSQGRGTFYEQYF. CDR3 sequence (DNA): TGCGCCAGCAGCCAAGGTAGGGGGACCTTCTACGAGCAGTACTTC.

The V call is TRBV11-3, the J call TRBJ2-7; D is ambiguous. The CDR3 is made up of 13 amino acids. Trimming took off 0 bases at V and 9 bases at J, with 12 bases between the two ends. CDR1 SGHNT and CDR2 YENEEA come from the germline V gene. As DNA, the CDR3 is TGTGCCAGCAGCTTAGACCGAACAGCCTTGCAGTACTTC. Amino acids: CASSLDRTALQYF.

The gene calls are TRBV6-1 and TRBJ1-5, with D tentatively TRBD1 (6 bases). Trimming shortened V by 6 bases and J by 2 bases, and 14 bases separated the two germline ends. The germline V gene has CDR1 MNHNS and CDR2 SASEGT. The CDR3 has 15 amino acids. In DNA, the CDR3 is TGTGCCAGCAGCTCAGGGGTTTCAGGCAATCAGCCCCAGCATTTT. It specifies CASSSGVSGNQPQHF.

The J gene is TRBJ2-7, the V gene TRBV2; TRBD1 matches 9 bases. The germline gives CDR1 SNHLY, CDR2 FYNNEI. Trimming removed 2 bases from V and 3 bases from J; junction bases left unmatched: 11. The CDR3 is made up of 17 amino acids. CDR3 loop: CASSERYPGTGRYEQYF. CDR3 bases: TGTGCCAGCAGTGAACGTTATCCGGGGACAGGGCGCTACGAGCAGTACTTC.

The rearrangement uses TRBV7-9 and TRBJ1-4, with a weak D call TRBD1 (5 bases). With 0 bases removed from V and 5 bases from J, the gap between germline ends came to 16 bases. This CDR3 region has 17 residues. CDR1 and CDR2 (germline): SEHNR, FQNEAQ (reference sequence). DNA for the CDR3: TGTGCCAGCAGCTTAGCGAGAAGGGGTACGCGGAATGAAAAACTGTTTTTT. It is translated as CASSLARRGTRNEKLFF.

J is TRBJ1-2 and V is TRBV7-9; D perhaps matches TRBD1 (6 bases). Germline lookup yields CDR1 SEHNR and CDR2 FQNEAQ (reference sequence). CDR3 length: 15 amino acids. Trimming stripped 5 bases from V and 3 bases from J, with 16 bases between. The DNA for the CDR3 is TGTGCCAGCAGCCCGTTGGGACAAAGGGACTATGGCTACACCTTC. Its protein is CASSPLGQRDYGYTF.

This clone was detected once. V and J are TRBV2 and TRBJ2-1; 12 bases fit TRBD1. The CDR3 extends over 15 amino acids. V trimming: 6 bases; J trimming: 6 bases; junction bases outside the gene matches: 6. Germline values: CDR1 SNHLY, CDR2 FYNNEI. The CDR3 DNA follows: TGTGCCAGCAGCGGGGACAGGGGGCGCGTCAATGAGCAGTTCTTC. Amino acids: CASSGDRGRVNEQFF. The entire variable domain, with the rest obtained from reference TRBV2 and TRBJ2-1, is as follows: EPEVTQTPSHQVTQMGQEVILRCVPISNHLYFYWYRQILGQKVEFLVSFYNNEISEKSEIFDDQFSVERPDGSNFTLKIRSTKLEDSAMYFCASSGDRGRVNEQFFGPGTRLTVL.

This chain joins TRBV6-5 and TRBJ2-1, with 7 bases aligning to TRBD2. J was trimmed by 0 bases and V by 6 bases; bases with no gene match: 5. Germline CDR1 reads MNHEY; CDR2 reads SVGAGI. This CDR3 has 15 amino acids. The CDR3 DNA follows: TGTGCCAGCAGCCGGACTAGATCCTCCTACAATGAGCAGTTCTTC. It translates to CASSRTRSSYNEQFF.

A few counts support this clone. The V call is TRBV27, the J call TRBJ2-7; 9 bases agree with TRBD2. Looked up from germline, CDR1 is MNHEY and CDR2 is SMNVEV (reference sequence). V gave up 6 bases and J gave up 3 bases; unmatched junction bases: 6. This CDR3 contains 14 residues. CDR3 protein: CASRIAGAGYEQYF. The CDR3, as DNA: TGTGCCAGCAGGATAGCGGGAGCGGGCTACGAGCAGTACTTC.

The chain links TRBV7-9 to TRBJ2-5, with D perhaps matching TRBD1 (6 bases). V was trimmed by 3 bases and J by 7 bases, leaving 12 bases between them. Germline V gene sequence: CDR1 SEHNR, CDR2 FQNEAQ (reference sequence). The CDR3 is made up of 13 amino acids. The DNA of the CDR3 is TGTGCCAGCAGCTTTGTGGGGGCGGGGACCCAGTACTTC. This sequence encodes CASSFVGAGTQYF.

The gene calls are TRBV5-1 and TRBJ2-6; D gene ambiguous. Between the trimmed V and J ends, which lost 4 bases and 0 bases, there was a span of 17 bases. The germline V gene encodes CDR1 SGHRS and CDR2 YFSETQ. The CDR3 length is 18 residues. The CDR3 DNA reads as TGCGCCAGCAGCCCCACCCCCGACACAAGCTCTGGGGCCAACGTCCTGACTTTC. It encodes CASSPTPDTSSGANVLTF.